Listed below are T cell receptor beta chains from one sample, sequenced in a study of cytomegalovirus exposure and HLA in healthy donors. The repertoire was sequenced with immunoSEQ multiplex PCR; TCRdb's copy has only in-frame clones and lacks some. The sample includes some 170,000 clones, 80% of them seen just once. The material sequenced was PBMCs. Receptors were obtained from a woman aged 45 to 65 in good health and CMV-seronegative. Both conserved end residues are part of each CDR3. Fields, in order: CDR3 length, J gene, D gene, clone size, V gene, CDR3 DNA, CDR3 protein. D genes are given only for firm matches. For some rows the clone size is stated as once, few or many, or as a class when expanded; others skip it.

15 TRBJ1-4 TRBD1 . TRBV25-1 TGTGCCAGCCAGAATGGGGGGACAGGGGTGGAAAAACTGTTTTTT CASQNGGTGVEKLFF
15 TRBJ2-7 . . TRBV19 TGTGCCAGTAGTATAGCCCCGAGGGGGTTCAACGAGCAGTACTTC CASSIAPRGFNEQYF
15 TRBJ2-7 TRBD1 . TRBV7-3 TGTGCCAGCAGCGAGGGACAGGGGGCCTTCTACGAGCAGTACTTC CASSEGQGAFYEQYF
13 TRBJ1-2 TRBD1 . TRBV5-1 TGCGCCAGCAGCTTAGGGACAGGGTATGGCTACACCTTC CASSLGTGYGYTF
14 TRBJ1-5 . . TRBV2 TGTGCCAGCGAGGATAACCGAGGCAATCAGCCCCAGCATTTT CASEDNRGNQPQHF
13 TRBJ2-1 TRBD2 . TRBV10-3 TGTGCCATCGGGACTAGCGGGAGTAATGAGCAGTTCTTC CAIGTSGSNEQFF
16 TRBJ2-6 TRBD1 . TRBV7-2 TGTGCCAGCAGCTTAGCGGGGCAGGGGGCGTGGAACGTCCTGACTTTC CASSLAGQGAWNVLTF
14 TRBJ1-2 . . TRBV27 TGTGCCAGCGGTTACGTGGGGGGGAGCTATGGCTACACCTTC CASGYVGGSYGYTF
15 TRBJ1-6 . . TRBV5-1 TGCGCCAGCAGCTTGGAACAGGTTCAAAATTCACCCCTCCACTTT CASSLEQVQNSPLHF
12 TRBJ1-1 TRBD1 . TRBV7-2 TGTGCCAGCAGCTTCGACAGGGGGCAAGCTTTCTTT CASSFDRGQAFF
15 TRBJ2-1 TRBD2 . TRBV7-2 TGTGCCAGCAGCCTTATGGGGGGGGGATACAATGAGCAGTTCTTC CASSLMGGGYNEQFF
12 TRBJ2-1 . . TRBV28 TGTGCCAGCAGTCCAGGGGAAAATGAGCAGTTCTTC CASSPGENEQFF
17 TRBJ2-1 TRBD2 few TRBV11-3 TGTGCCAGCAGCTTAAGCCCAACTAGCGGGGTCTACAATGAGCAGTTCTTC CASSLSPTSGVYNEQFF
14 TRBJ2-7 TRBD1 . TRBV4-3 TGCGCCAGCAGCCGGGGGACAGAGACCTACGAGCAGTACTTC CASSRGTETYEQYF